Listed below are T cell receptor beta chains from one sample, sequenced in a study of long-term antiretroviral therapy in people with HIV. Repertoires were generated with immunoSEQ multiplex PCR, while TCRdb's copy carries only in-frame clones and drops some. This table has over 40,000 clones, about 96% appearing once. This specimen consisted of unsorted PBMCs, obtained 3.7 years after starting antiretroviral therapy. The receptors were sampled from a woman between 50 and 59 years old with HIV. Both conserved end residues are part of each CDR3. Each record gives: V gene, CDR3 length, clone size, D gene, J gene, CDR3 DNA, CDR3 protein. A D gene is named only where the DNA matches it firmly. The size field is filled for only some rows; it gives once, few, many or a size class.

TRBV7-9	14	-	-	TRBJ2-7	TGTGCCAGCAGCTTAGCGGGGGCCCCCTACGAGCAGTACTTC	CASSLAGAPYEQYF
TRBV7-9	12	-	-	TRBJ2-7	TGTGCCAGCAGCCTTACATCAGACGAGCAGTACTTC	CASSLTSDEQYF
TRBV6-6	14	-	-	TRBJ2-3	TGTGCCAGCAGTTACCCCCAGGGTCCAGATACGCAGTATTTT	CASSYPQGPDTQYF
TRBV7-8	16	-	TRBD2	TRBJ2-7	TGTGCCAGCAGCCCTCGCAGCGGGGGGGGTACTTACGAGCAGTACTTC	CASSPRSGGGTYEQYF
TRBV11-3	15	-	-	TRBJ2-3	TGTGCCAGCAGCTTAGGAGGGGGGCCCACAGATACGCAGTATTTT	CASSLGGGPTDTQYF
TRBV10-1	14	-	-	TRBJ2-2	TGCGCCAGCAGTGCGTACCCTAGCGTCGGGGAGCTGTTTTTT	CASSAYPSVGELFF
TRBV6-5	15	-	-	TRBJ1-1	TGTGCCAGCAGTTACTCGGGGCAGATGAACACTGAAGCTTTCTTT	CASSYSGQMNTEAFF
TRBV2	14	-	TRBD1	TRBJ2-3	TGTGCCAGCAGTGACGGACAGGGAGCAGATACGCAGTATTTT	CASSDGQGADTQYF
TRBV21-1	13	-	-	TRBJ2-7	TGTGCCAGCAGCAACGGCTTTACCTACGAGCAGTACTTC	CASSNGFTYEQYF
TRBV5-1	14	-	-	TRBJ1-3	TGCGCCAGCAGGGACACCAACTCTGGAAACACCATATATTTT	CASRDTNSGNTIYF
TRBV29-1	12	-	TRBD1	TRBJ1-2	TGCAGCGCCGACCCAGGGGGCTATGGCTACACCTTC	CSADPGGYGYTF
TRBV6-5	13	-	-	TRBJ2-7	TGTGCCAGCAGTCAGACACATTTTTACGAGCAGTACTTC	CASSQTHFYEQYF
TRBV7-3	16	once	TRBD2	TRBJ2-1	TGTGCCAGCAGCTTAAGCAGCGGGGCCAACTACAATGAGCAGTTCTTC	CASSLSSGANYNEQFF
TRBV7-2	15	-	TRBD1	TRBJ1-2	TGTGCCAGCAGCTTAGGACAGGGGGCGACCTATGGCTACACCTTC	CASSLGQGATYGYTF
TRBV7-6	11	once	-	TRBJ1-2	TGTGCCGCACAGGTTAGCGGCGGCTACACCTTC	CAAQVSGGYTF
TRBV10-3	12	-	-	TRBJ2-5	TGTGCCACCACGGGGGCTCAAGAGACCCAGTACTTC	CATTGAQETQYF
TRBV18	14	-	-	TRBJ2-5	TGTGCCAGCTCACCGGTGGCAACAGGGGAGACCCAGTACTTC	CASSPVATGETQYF
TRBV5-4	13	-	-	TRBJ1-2	TGTGCCAGCACTATAGGCAGTAACTATGGCTACACCTTC	CASTIGSNYGYTF
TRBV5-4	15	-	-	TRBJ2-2	TGTGCCAGCAGCCCTGCGCTACCGGAGCCCGGGGAGCTGTTTTTT	CASSPALPEPGELFF
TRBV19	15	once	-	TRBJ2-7	TGTGCCAGTAGTATTGGGGGCGGGAGCTCCTACGAGCAGTACTTC	CASSIGGGSSYEQYF
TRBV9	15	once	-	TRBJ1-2	TGTGCCAGCAGCGCGGACAGCAGAAGTTCCTATGGCTACACCTTC	CASSADSRSSYGYTF
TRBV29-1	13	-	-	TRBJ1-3	TGCAGCGTTGACACAACCTCTGGAAACACCATATATTTT	CSVDTTSGNTIYF
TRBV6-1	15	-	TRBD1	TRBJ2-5	TGTGCCAGCCTACAGGGACAGGTGCTCCAAGAGACCCAGTACTTC	CASLQGQVLQETQYF
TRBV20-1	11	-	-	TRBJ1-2	TGCGCTCAGCAAGCTTACTATGGCTACACCTTC	CAQQAYYGYTF
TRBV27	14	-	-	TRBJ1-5	TGTGCCAGCAGTGTGGGACGGAGCAATCAGCCCCAGCATTTT	CASSVGRSNQPQHF
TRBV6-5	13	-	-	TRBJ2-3	TGTGCCAGCAGAGGAGCTAGCACAGATACGCAGTATTTT	CASRGASTDTQYF
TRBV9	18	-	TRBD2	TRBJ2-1	TGTGCCAGCAGCCTGGGACTAGCGGGGGAAATCGATTACAATGAGCAGTTCTTC	CASSLGLAGEIDYNEQFF
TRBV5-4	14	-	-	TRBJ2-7	TGTGCCAGCAGCTTGGATAGGGGACGGGGCGAGCAGTACTTC	CASSLDRGRGEQYF
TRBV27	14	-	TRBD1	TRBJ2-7	TGTGCCAGCAGTAGAGGGACAGCGACCTACGAGCAGTACTTC	CASSRGTATYEQYF
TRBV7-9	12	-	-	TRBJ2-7	TGTGCCAGCAGCGCCTTGACTTACGAGCAGTACTTC	CASSALTYEQYF
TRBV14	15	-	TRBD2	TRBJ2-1	TGTGCCAGCAGCCAAGAATCACTAGCGGGCAATGAGCAGTTCTTC	CASSQESLAGNEQFF
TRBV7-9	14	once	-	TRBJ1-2	TGTGCCAGCAGCCCGAACCAGGTTGGTTATGGCTACACCTTC	CASSPNQVGYGYTF
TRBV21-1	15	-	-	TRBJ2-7	TGTGCCAGCAGCCAGGCGGGGGGTGTGAAGTACGAGCAGTACTTC	CASSQAGGVKYEQYF
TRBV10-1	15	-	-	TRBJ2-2	TGCGCCAGCAGTGAGGCTGACGCGAACACCGGGGAGCTGTTTTTT	CASSEADANTGELFF
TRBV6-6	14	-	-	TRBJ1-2	TGTGCCAGCTTAGGGGGAAAACTAAACTATGGCTACACCTTC	CASLGGKLNYGYTF
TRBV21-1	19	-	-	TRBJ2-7	TGTGCCAGCAGCCGACGGCCCGGGACAGGGGGCTGTTTCTCCTACGAGCAGTACTTC	CASSRRPGTGGCFSYEQYF
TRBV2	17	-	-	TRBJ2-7	TGTGCCAGCAGTGAGGGATCTCGCACCGGGACAACGGGCGAGCAGTACTTC	CASSEGSRTGTTGEQYF
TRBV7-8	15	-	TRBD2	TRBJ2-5	TGTGCCAGCAGCTTAGAGACTAGCGGGGGAGAGACCCAGTACTTC	CASSLETSGGETQYF
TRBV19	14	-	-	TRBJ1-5	TGTGCCACCAGACGGATTTATAGCAATCAGCCCCAGCATTTT	CATRRIYSNQPQHF